This T cell receptor beta chain emerged from a study of blood T cell repertoires in COVID-19. Generated by immunoSEQ multiplex PCR, the TCRdb table keeps only in-frame clones and is missing some. The sample yields nearly 200,000 clones, almost 85% seen once. CDR1 is SGHVS, CDR2 FNYEAQ, per germline. The CDR3 has 15 residues. The germline V and J ends were trimmed by 5 bases and 7 bases, with 18 bases remaining between them. Sample: peripheral blood. This sequence joins TRBV7-6 and TRBJ2-1, with no clear D. The receptor's source is a woman in her seventies with active or convalescent COVID-19. The CDR3 DNA reads as TGTGCCAGCAGCCCATCACGAGGCACCGAAAATGAGCAGTTCTTC. Translating gives CASSPSRGTENEQFF.